Below are 7 T cell receptor beta chains sequenced from a single sample in a study of PD-L1 blockade in urothelial cancer. Data came from immunoSEQ multiplex PCR; TCRdb stores just in-frame clones and leaves some out. The sample holds about 38,000 clones, about 82% seen once. The time point: pretreatment peripheral blood. Sample: PBMCs, taken around atezolizumab (anti-PD-L1) treatment. The receptors here all came from a man older than 75 with urothelial cancer.

This chain joins TRBV6-5 and TRBJ1-3; possible D gene TRBD1, 5 bases. V lost 3 bases to trimming and J lost 7 bases, with 19 bases between them. The CDR3 is 16 amino acids. CDR1 MNHEY and CDR2 SVGAGI come from the germline V gene. Here the CDR3 reads CASSYQAQGQVNTIYF. The CDR3 nucleotides are TGTGCCAGCAGTTATCAGGCGCAGGGTCAAGTGAACACCATATATTTT.

The sample holds one count of this clone. This chain joins TRBV28 and TRBJ2-3; 9 nucleotides align to TRBD2. The CDR3 is made up of 15 amino acids. Germline values: CDR1 MDHEN, CDR2 SYDVKM. V was clipped by 7 bases and J by 5 bases; unmatched bases: 10. The CDR3, as DNA: TGTGCCAGCACAATGGCGGGAGGGCCGAAAGATACGCAGTATTTT. This translates into CASTMAGGPKDTQYF.

This sequence joins TRBV4-3 and TRBJ2-7, with 13 bases fitting TRBD2. The junction had 1 base not matched to a gene; V was cut back by 0 bases and J by 2 bases. The CDR3 length is 16 residues. The germline gives CDR1 LGHNA, CDR2 YSLEER. CDR3 region: CASSQELAGGPYEQYF. The CDR3 nucleotides are TGCGCCAGCAGCCAAGAACTAGCGGGAGGGCCCTACGAGCAGTACTTC.

The chain couples TRBV6-1 to TRBJ1-2, with a possible D match to TRBD1 (6 bases). Germline V gene sequence: CDR1 MNHNS, CDR2 SASEGT. The CDR3 runs to 13 residues. Trimming removed 6 bases at V and 6 bases at J, with 14 bases between. The CDR3 reads CASSATGTDGYTF. Here the CDR3 DNA reads TGTGCCAGCAGCGCAACAGGGACGGATGGCTACACCTTC.

The chain's CDR3 is CASSSGTRTNEQFF. CDR3 nucleotides: TGTGCCAGCAGCTCCGGGACTAGAACCAATGAGCAGTTCTTC. The chain recombines TRBV5-6 with TRBJ2-1, with 8 bases identical to TRBD2. CDR3 length equals 14 residues. The germline V gene encodes CDR1 SGHDT and CDR2 YYEEEE. V lost 3 bases and J lost 6; bases outside the gene matches: 5.

This clone was picked up a small number of times. This chain connects TRBV30 to TRBJ2-2; perhaps TRBD1 as D (5 bases). The CDR3 is 13 residues long. V lost 3 bases and J 5 bases, leaving 10 bases between the germline ends. Germline loops: CDR1 GTSNPN, CDR2 SVGIG (reference sequence). CDR3 nucleotides: TGTGCCTGGAGCCTAGGGGTGACCGGGGAGCTGTTTTTT. Its protein product is CAWSLGVTGELFF.

The chain joins TRBV7-2 to TRBJ1-1; the match to TRBD1 covers 7 bases. This CDR3 is 13 amino acids long. V dropped 2 bases and J dropped 11; count of bases not matched to a gene: 8. The germline CDR1 and CDR2 sequences are SGHTA and FQGNSA. The CDR3, as DNA: TGTGCCAGCAGCTTAAACAGGGGAGGATTGGCTTTCTTT. Residues: CASSLNRGGLAFF.